The 3 T cell receptor beta chains below all came from one sample that was sequenced in a study of T cells in Graves' hyperthyroidism and ophthalmopathy. TCR beta CDR3 regions were amplified from RNA. TCR CDR3 underwent first-round RT-PCR with the HTBI primer set. TCRdb re-called the multiplex PCR reads through MiXCR, storing one row per CDR3 protein. Seen here are under 650,000 distinct CDR3 sequences, about 16% observed once, and the top ten hold around 4%. Sequences were obtained from blood. The source of these receptors is a woman under 40 with Graves' hyperthyroidism.

With respect to this clonotype: A much larger clone sits a single nucleotide away, making a read error possible. The chain recombines TRBV6-2 or TRBV6-3 with TRBJ2-1; possibly TRBD2 for D (6 bases). Looked up from germline, CDR1 is MNHEY and CDR2 is SVGEGT. Trimming took off 8 bases at V and 10 bases at J, with 18 bases between the two ends. The CDR3 is 13 residues long. The CDR3 sequence is CASGRTTSYEQFF. The DNA of the CDR3 is TGTGCCAGCGGCAGGACTACTTCCTACGAGCAGTTCTTC.

This clonotype was observed at least ten times. The rearrangement joins TRBV2 to TRBJ1-2; weak D call: TRBD1 (5 bases). Germline V gene sequence: CDR1 SNHLY, CDR2 FYNNEI. The ends were cut back, 6 bases at V and 4 bases at J, with 9 bases in the middle. CDR3 length: 12 amino acids. The CDR3 loop reads CASRTDSYGYTF. The CDR3 DNA sequence: TGTGCCAGCAGGACCGACAGCTATGGCTACACCTTC.

The chain recombines TRBV3-1 with TRBJ1-3; 8 positions agree with TRBD1. J lost 1 base, V lost 5 bases, and 7 bases had no gene match. The CDR3 consists of 16 residues. Germline V gene data show CDR1 as LGHDT and CDR2 as YNNKEL (reference sequence). The CDR3 is CASSTRQGTSGNTIYF. In DNA form, the CDR3 reads TGTGCCAGCAGCACCCGACAGGGGACGTCTGGAAACACCATATATTTT.